This T cell receptor beta chain is drawn from a study of blood T cell repertoires in COVID-19. This clone appeared a single time. Some clones are missing from TCRdb's copy, which holds only in-frame ones; the method was immunoSEQ multiplex PCR. This table holds 250,000 or so clones, around nine tenths found once. The CDR3 loop spans 17 amino acids. Germline-derived CDR1 and CDR2 are MNHEY and SMNVEV (reference sequence). Trimming removed 5 bases at V and 6 bases at J, with 23 bases between. The chain combines TRBV27 with TRBJ2-1, with a possible D match to TRBD1 (6 bases). Specimen: peripheral blood. This TCR came from a man between 25 and 39 years old with COVID-19, enrolled during active disease. Written as DNA, the CDR3 is TGTGCCAGCAGTAAACAGGGAACAGTCTCAGGTCTCAATGAGCAGTTCTTC. It yields the protein CASSKQGTVSGLNEQFF.